The 17 T cell receptor beta chains listed next were all sequenced from one sample in a study of lymphopenia after photon versus proton radiotherapy. Using immunoSEQ multiplex PCR, the repertoire was profiled, and TCRdb retains in-frame clones only, with some absent. Among 25,000 to 35,000 clones listed, roughly nine tenths were seen once. The sequences come from peripheral blood, collected from a patient treated with photon-based radiotherapy. The receptors come from a woman between 50 and 59 years old with pancreatic cancer.

This rearrangement joins TRBV19 to TRBJ2-1, with 7 nucleotides matching TRBD2. This CDR3 spans 16 amino acids. Germline CDR1 reads LNHDA; CDR2 reads SQIVND (reference sequence). Germline trimming cut 2 bases from V and 7 bases from J; bases unmatched to any gene: 11. The CDR3 nucleotides read TGTGCCAGTAGTATACCCGGGGGGAGACGGGATAATGAGCAGTTCTTC. It translates to CASSIPGGRRDNEQFF.

This clone was seen only a few times. The J gene is TRBJ1-2, the V gene TRBV9, with D uncertain. The V and J ends lost 0 bases and 4 bases respectively, with 7 bases between them. This CDR3 spans 13 amino acids. Germline CDR1 and CDR2: SGDLS and YYNGEE. CDR3 amino acids: CASSVALSYGYTF. CDR3 in DNA: TGTGCCAGCAGCGTAGCTCTAAGCTATGGCTACACCTTC.

The genes are TRBV23-1 and TRBJ1-2; 9 nucleotides align to TRBD1. TRBV23-1 is assigned to the ORF class and has an uncertain function. With 4 bases clipped from V and 5 bases from J, the junction kept 5 bases outside the gene matches. The CDR3 loop spans 14 amino acids. CDR3 nucleotides: TGCGCCAGCAGTCCCAGACAGGGGGTTTATGGCTACACCTTC. Amino acids: CASSPRQGVYGYTF.

J is TRBJ1-1 and V is TRBV6-5; unclear D gene. Germline CDR1 and CDR2: MNHEY and SVGAGI. The CDR3 is made up of 15 amino acids. V was cut by 0 bases and J by 1 base, with 9 bases left in between. The CDR3 sequence is CASSYSARSNTEAFF. The CDR3 nucleotides read TGTGCCAGCAGTTACTCCGCCAGGTCGAACACTGAAGCTTTCTTT.

The rearrangement joins TRBV28 to TRBJ2-2; 8 bases fit TRBD1. CDR3 length: 15 residues. The germline gives CDR1 MDHEN, CDR2 SYDVKM. V gave up 6 bases and J gave up 3 bases; unmatched junction bases: 6. Here the CDR3 reads CASRRTGPYTGELFF. The CDR3 DNA sequence: TGTGCCAGCAGAAGGACAGGGCCTTACACCGGGGAGCTGTTTTTT.

The rearrangement uses TRBV5-4 and TRBJ2-7, with TRBD2 matching 8 bases. The CDR3 has 14 residues. J lost 2 bases, V lost 4 bases, and 5 bases had no gene match. Germline V CDR1 and CDR2: SGHNT, YYREEE (reference sequence). In DNA, the CDR3 is TGTGCCAGCAGCCGCCGGGAGGGCCCCTACGAGCAGTACTTC. It specifies CASSRREGPYEQYF.

This sequence joins TRBV4-2 and TRBJ2-1; D gene ambiguous. CDR3 length equals 15 residues. Trimming took 0 bases from V and 1 from J, leaving 7 bases between them. The germline gives CDR1 LGHNA, CDR2 YNFKEQ. The DNA of the CDR3 is TGTGCCAGCAGCCAAGACTTGGAATCCTACAATGAGCAGTTCTTC. This gives the protein CASSQDLESYNEQFF.

This chain links TRBV5-6 with TRBJ2-7; the D gene is possibly TRBD2 (5 bases). Trimming removed 6 bases at V and 5 bases at J, with 21 bases between. The CDR3 is 15 residues long. The germline CDR1 and CDR2 sequences are SGHDT and YYEEEE. This CDR3 is CASTVTGSLGHEQYF. The DNA for the CDR3 is TGTGCCAGCACAGTTACGGGGAGTCTCGGCCACGAGCAGTACTTC.

The gene calls are TRBV28 and TRBJ2-3; 8 bases align to TRBD2. V gave up 2 bases and J gave up 5 bases; unmatched junction bases: 6. The CDR3 sequence is 15 residues long. The germline V gene has CDR1 MDHEN and CDR2 SYDVKM. The CDR3 region has the DNA TGTGCCAGCAGTTTAAATCGGGAGGGCCTAGATACGCAGTATTTT. Protein sequence: CASSLNREGLDTQYF. Together with reference TRBV28 and TRBJ2-3, the CDR3 gives the full variable domain: DVKVTQSSRYLVKRTGEKVFLECVQDMDHENMFWYRQDPGLGLRLIYFSYDVKMKEKGDIPEGYSVSREKKERFSLILESASTNQTSMYLCASSLNREGLDTQYFGPGTRLTVL.

The chain links TRBV29-1 to TRBJ2-4; a weak D match, TRBD1 (5 bases). Germline CDR1 and CDR2: SQVTM and ANQGSEA. The CDR3 consists of 14 residues. Deletions cut 2 bases from V and 5 bases from J, with 13 bases between. The CDR3 nucleotides read TGCAGCGTTGAATTTTTTGGCAGGGAAAACATTCAGTACTTC. It is translated as CSVEFFGRENIQYF.

The chain has TRBV4-1 and TRBJ2-2; TRBD1 matches at 7 bases. V shed 3 bases and J 2 bases; nucleotides not matched to a gene: 9. This CDR3 comprises 17 residues. Germline-derived CDR1 and CDR2 are MGHRA and YSYEKL. CDR3 loop: CASSHERDSDNTGELFF. CDR3 sequence (DNA): TGCGCCAGCAGCCACGAAAGGGACAGTGATAACACCGGGGAGCTGTTTTTT.

The genes are TRBV7-2 and TRBJ1-2; 9 positions match TRBD1. Germline V gives CDR1 SGHTA, CDR2 FQGNSA. The ends lost 4 bases at V and 7 bases at J; junction bases unmatched: 7. The CDR3 sequence is 14 residues long. CDR3 sequence reads: CASSYGQGLSGYTF. The CDR3 DNA reads as TGTGCCAGCAGCTATGGACAGGGGTTGTCTGGCTACACCTTC.

CDR3 region: CASSFPLADNEQFF. The CDR3 bases are TGTGCCAGCAGTTTCCCTCTAGCGGACAATGAGCAGTTCTTC. The J gene is TRBJ2-1, the V gene TRBV6-6; TRBD2 aligns across 7 bases. Trimming cost V 4 bases and J 5 bases; bases outside gene matches: 5. CDR1 is MNHNY, CDR2 SVGAGI, per germline (reference sequence). The CDR3 is 14 residues long.

CDR3 in DNA: TGTGCCAGCTCACCACAAGGACTAGCGGGAGTGTGGGGCAATGAGCAGTTCTTC. This gives the protein CASSPQGLAGVWGNEQFF. The gene calls are TRBV18 and TRBJ2-1, with 13 bases matching TRBD2. The CDR3 runs 18 residues. Trimming removed 1 base from V and 6 bases from J; junction bases left unmatched: 9. Per the germline V gene, CDR1 is KGHSH and CDR2 is LQKENI. The full variable domain, with the rest looked up from reference TRBV18 and TRBJ2-1, is NAGVMQNPRHLVRRRGQEARLRCSPMKGHSHVYWYRQLPEEGLKFMVYLQKENIIDESGMPKERFSAEFPKEGPSILRIQQVVRGDSAAYFCASSPQGLAGVWGNEQFFGPGTRLTVL.

CDR3 amino acids: CASKTGELFF. DNA of the CDR3: TGTGCCAGTAAAACCGGGGAGCTGTTTTTT. This sequence joins TRBV6-5 and TRBJ2-2; D gene unclear. The V end was cut by 9 bases, the J end by 5 bases, with 4 bases between. The CDR3 covers 10 residues. CDR1 is MNHEY and CDR2 is SVGAGI in the germline V gene.

The chain couples TRBV2 to TRBJ2-5, with no clear D. The ends were cut back, 2 bases at V and 4 bases at J, with 11 bases in the middle. This CDR3 contains 14 residues. Germline V gives CDR1 SNHLY, CDR2 FYNNEI. DNA of the CDR3: TGTGCCAGCAGTGAATCCAGAGTTGGAGAGACCCAGTACTTC. This gives the protein CASSESRVGETQYF.

This chain joins TRBV7-9 and TRBJ1-4; TRBD1 is a possible D gene (6 bases). V lost 5 bases to trimming and J lost 5 bases, with 12 bases between them. This CDR3 is built from 14 residues. Germline-derived CDR1 and CDR2 are SEHNR and FQNEAQ (reference sequence). The CDR3 sequence: CASSLGQLNEKLFF. The CDR3 bases are TGTGCCAGCAGCCTCGGACAGTTGAATGAAAAACTGTTTTTT.